This passage covers 13 T cell receptor beta chains from one sample sequenced in a study of cytomegalovirus exposure and HLA in healthy donors. Use of 60 Vbeta and 13 Jbeta primers characterized the PCR. TCRdb's table, derived via immunoSEQ multiplex PCR, lists solely in-frame clones and lacks some. Here the sample spans tens of thousands of clones, roughly 63% being singletons. The sequenced material came from PBMCs. These receptors were obtained from a man in his fifties or sixties in good health and CMV-seronegative.

This clone was seen only once. The chain uses TRBV14 and TRBJ2-2; TRBD1 is a possible D gene (6 bases). The CDR3 contains 15 residues. Per germline, CDR1 SGHDN and CDR2 FVKESK. Trimming stripped 2 bases from V and 3 bases from J, with 10 bases between. DNA for the CDR3: TGTGCCAGCAGCCAAAACAGGGTCGACACCGGGGAGCTGTTTTTT. Translating gives CASSQNRVDTGELFF.

On this clone: This same CDR3 is encoded by further DNA sequences in the sample. This sequence joins TRBV5-1 and TRBJ2-3; TRBD1 matches 8 bases. The CDR3 runs 13 residues. V lost 7 bases, J lost 4 bases, and 5 bases stayed unmatched. Germline V gene data show CDR1 as SGHRS and CDR2 as YFSETQ. The CDR3 is CASLEQGADTQYF. As DNA, the CDR3 is TGCGCCAGCCTCGAACAGGGGGCAGATACGCAGTATTTT.

The chain couples TRBV15 to TRBJ2-3; TRBD1 aligns across 9 bases. V shed 2 bases and J 4 bases; nucleotides not matched to a gene: 1. The germline gives CDR1 LNHNV, CDR2 YYDKDF (reference sequence). This CDR3 is built from 14 residues. The CDR3 bases are TGTGCCACCAGCAGAAGACAGGGGGCAGATACGCAGTATTTT. Protein product: CATSRRQGADTQYF.

This sequence joins TRBV7-9 and TRBJ1-5; no clear D. The CDR3 is 14 residues long. The V gene's germline CDR1 is SEHNR and CDR2 FQNEAQ (reference sequence). The V gene lost 1 base and the J gene lost 7 bases, with 11 bases spanning the gap. CDR3 nucleotide sequence: TGTGCCAGCAGCTTAGGCGGTTTTGCGCAGCCCCAGCATTTT. It codes for CASSLGGFAQPQHF.

The genes are TRBV21-1 and TRBJ2-4; TRBD2, the D gene given by the table, was not confirmed from the DNA. TRBV21-1 is shown as a pseudogene. The CDR3 is made up of 17 amino acids. The CDR3 spells CASSKPGGRVAKNIQYF. The CDR3 nucleotides are TGTGCCAGCAGCAAACCCGGCGGGAGGGTGGCCAAAAACATTCAGTACTTC.

The CDR3 DNA reads TGTGCCAGCTCACCGGTTAGGGGGCGCATCTATGGCTACACCTTC. Translation gives CASSPVRGRIYGYTF. This rearrangement joins TRBV18 to TRBJ1-2; 7 bases fit TRBD1. V gave up 3 bases and J gave up 4 bases; unmatched junction bases: 8. CDR1 KGHSH and CDR2 LQKENI come from the germline V gene. The CDR3 totals 15 residues.

This clone turned up a few times. The chain links TRBV2 to TRBJ2-1; 9 nucleotides agree with TRBD2. The CDR3 consists of 19 residues. V trimming: 6 bases; J trimming: 0 bases; junction bases outside the gene matches: 15. From germline, CDR1 is SNHLY and CDR2 FYNNEI. The CDR3 sequence is CASSPTSGVEKSSYNEQFF. In DNA form, the CDR3 reads TGTGCCAGCAGCCCGACTAGCGGAGTGGAGAAGAGCTCCTACAATGAGCAGTTCTTC.

The CDR3 coding sequence is TGTGCCAGCAGGCCCGACAGGAGCTCCTACAATGAGCAGTTCTTC. It specifies CASRPDRSSYNEQFF. This sequence joins TRBV6-1 and TRBJ2-1, with a tentative D call TRBD1 (6 bases). The V end was cut by 6 bases, the J end by 0 bases, with 12 bases between. The CDR3 has 15 residues. Germline assignment: CDR1 MNHNS and CDR2 SASEGT.

V is TRBV10-3 and J is TRBJ2-7, with D perhaps matching TRBD2 (7 bases). V dropped 10 bases and J dropped 4 bases, with 14 bases sitting between them. The CDR3 runs to 12 residues. The V gene's germline CDR1 is ENHRY and CDR2 SYGVKD. This CDR3 is CATGGLPYEQYF. The CDR3 coding sequence is TGTGCCACCGGGGGGCTTCCTTACGAGCAGTACTTC.

V and J are TRBV7-8 and TRBJ2-1; 14 bases line up with TRBD2. The germline V gene has CDR1 SGHVS and CDR2 FQNEAQ. This CDR3 contains 15 residues. V lost 6 bases, J lost 9 bases, and 7 bases stayed unmatched. The CDR3 loop reads CASRPTSGRASEQFF. Written as DNA, the CDR3 is TGTGCCAGCAGACCGACTAGCGGGAGGGCCTCTGAGCAGTTCTTC.

This chain connects TRBV4-2 to TRBJ1-2, with TRBD1 matching over 8 bases. Germline CDR1 and CDR2: LGHNA and YNFKEQ. Trimming cost V 3 bases and J 4 bases; bases outside gene matches: 10. CDR3 size: 16 residues. The CDR3 spells CASSQAGGEKVYGYTF. The CDR3 DNA follows: TGTGCCAGCAGCCAGGCAGGGGGCGAAAAGGTCTATGGCTACACCTTC.

This clone was seen more than once but under ten times. The rearrangement joins TRBV10-1 to TRBJ2-1; D might be TRBD2 (6 bases). V lost 6 bases, J lost 1 base, and 22 bases lay in between. Germline-derived CDR1 and CDR2 are WNHNN and SYGVQD (reference sequence). This CDR3 has 18 amino acids. For the CDR3, the DNA is TGCGCCAGCAGCAATTGCAGTCGCAGTCGGGGGTCCTACAATGAGCAGTTCTTC. Translating gives CASSNCSRSRGSYNEQFF.

The genes are TRBV7-9 and TRBJ2-5; weak D call: TRBD2 (6 bases). V dropped 5 bases and J dropped 5 bases, with 18 bases sitting between them. From germline, CDR1 is SEHNR and CDR2 FQNEAQ (reference sequence). This CDR3 spans 15 amino acids. CDR3 sequence (DNA): TGTGCCAGCAGCCGTCGACTAGAGAGTTTGGAGACCCAGTACTTC. Protein product: CASSRRLESLETQYF.